The rows below give T cell receptor beta chains drawn from one sample of a study of cytomegalovirus exposure and HLA in healthy donors. Measured with immunoSEQ multiplex PCR; TCRdb has only the in-frame clones, and not every one. The data show about 140,000 clones, with 70% to 80% seen just once and approximately 2% held by the top ten. Specimen: PBMCs. These receptors originate from a man in his thirties or forties in good health and CMV-seronegative. CDR3s include the opening cysteine and the closing phenylalanine or tryptophan. A D gene is named only where the DNA matches it firmly. The size of a clone is reported for some rows only, either as once, few or many, or as a class for expanded clones.

V gene,J gene,D gene,clone size,CDR3 DNA,CDR3 protein
TRBV9,TRBJ2-3,.,few,TGTGCCAGCAGCGTAAACATCGAGGAGGGGGCGAGGACAGATACGCAGTATTTT,CASSVNIEEGARTDTQYF
TRBV5-1,TRBJ2-5,.,.,TGCGCCAGCAGCGCCATCTTGACAAACCAAGAGACCCAGTACTTC,CASSAILTNQETQYF
TRBV6-1,TRBJ1-2,.,.,TGTGCCAGCAGTGTTGGCAGGGTAGGCTATGGCTACACCTTC,CASSVGRVGYGYTF
TRBV30,TRBJ2-3,TRBD2,.,TGTGCCTTGTCGGGACTAGCGGGAGGAGTCACAGATACGCAGTATTTT,CALSGLAGGVTDTQYF
TRBV29-1,TRBJ2-1,.,.,TGCAGCGTTGATAGGGGTAGCTCCTACAATGAGCAGTTCTTC,CSVDRGSSYNEQFF
TRBV2,TRBJ2-7,TRBD2,.,TGTGCCAGCAAACCGGGACTAGCGGGAGGGCCGAGGGTAGGGCAGTACTTC,CASKPGLAGGPRVGQYF
TRBV14,TRBJ2-7,.,.,TGTGCCAGCAGCCCCCTGGGGGACGGGGGCGAGCAGTACTTC,CASSPLGDGGEQYF
TRBV6-5,TRBJ2-7,TRBD1,.,TGTGCCAGCAGTTCCCGGACAGGGGGCTCCTACGAGCAGTACTTC,CASSSRTGGSYEQYF
TRBV25-1,TRBJ2-1,TRBD2,few,TGTGCCAGCAGTGAAAAGACTAGCGGGAGGCCGGGATACAATGAGCAGTTCTTC,CASSEKTSGRPGYNEQFF
TRBV7-2,TRBJ2-7,.,few,TGTGCCAGCAGCTCGGCGTGGGCAAGCTCCTACGAGCAGTACTTC,CASSSAWASSYEQYF
TRBV27,TRBJ1-1,.,.,TGTGCCAGCAGCGCGACTTGGACTGCATATTTGGGTGAAGCTTTCTTT,CASSATWTAYLGEAFF
TRBV18,TRBJ2-7,TRBD1,.,TGTGCCAGCTCACCAATCGGGACAGGCTACGAGCAGTACTTC,CASSPIGTGYEQYF